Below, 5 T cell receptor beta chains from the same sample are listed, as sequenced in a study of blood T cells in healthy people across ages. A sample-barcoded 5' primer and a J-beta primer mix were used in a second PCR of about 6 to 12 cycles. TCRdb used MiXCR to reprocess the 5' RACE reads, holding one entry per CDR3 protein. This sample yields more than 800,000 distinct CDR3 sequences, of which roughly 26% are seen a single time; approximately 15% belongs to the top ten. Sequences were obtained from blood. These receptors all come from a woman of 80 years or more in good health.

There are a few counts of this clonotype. The CDR3 reads CASSLETRNTEAFF. CDR3 nucleotide sequence: TGTGCCAGCAGCCTCGAAACAAGAAACACTGAAGCTTTCTTT. V and J are TRBV3-1 and TRBJ1-1; D is uncertain. Trimming removed 4 bases from V and 2 bases from J, with 11 bases in between. There are 14 residues in the CDR3. Germline CDR1 and CDR2: LGHDT and YNNKEL (reference sequence).

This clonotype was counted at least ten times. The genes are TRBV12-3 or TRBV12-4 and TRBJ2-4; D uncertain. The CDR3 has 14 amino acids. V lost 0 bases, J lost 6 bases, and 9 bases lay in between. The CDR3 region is CASSLAGSGNIQYF. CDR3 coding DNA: TGTGCCAGCAGTTTAGCGGGGTCGGGAAACATTCAGTACTTC.

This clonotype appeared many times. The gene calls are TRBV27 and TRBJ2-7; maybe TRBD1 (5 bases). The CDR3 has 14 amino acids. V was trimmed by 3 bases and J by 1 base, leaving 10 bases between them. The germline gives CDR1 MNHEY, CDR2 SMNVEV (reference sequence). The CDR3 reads CASSFVGPSYEQYF. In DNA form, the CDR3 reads TGTGCCAGCAGTTTTGTGGGGCCGTCCTACGAGCAGTACTTC.

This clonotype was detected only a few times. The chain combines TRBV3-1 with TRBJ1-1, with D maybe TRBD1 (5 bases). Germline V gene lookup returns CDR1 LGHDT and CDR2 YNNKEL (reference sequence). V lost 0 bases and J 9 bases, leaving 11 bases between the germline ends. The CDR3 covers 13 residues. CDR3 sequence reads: CASSQEMGRKAFF. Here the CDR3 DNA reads TGTGCCAGCAGCCAAGAAATGGGGCGGAAAGCTTTCTTT. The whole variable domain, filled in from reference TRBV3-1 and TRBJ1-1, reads DTAVSQTPKYLVTQMGNDKSIKCEQNLGHDTMYWYKQDSKKFLKIMFSYNNKELIINETVPNRFSPKSPDKAHLNLHINSLELGDSAVYFCASSQEMGRKAFFGQGTRLTVV.

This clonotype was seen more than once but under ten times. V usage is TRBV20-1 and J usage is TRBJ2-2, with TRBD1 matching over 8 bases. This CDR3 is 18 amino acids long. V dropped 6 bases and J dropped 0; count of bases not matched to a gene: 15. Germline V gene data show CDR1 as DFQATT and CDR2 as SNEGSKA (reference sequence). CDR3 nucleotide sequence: TGCAGTGCCACCTCTCACGCAGGGGGCGGTACGAACACCGGGGAGCTGTTTTTT. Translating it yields CSATSHAGGGTNTGELFF.